The rows below give T cell receptor beta chains drawn from one sample of a study of blood T cell repertoires in COVID-19. Assay: immunoSEQ multiplex PCR; the TCRdb copy retains only in-frame clones and omits some. The sample has more than 20,000 clones, about 82% seen once. Sequencing used peripheral blood. Receptors originate from a human donor with active COVID-19. The donor label of this sample is uncertain. CDR3s include the opening cysteine and the closing phenylalanine or tryptophan. Each record gives: clone size, J gene, V gene, CDR3 protein. The listing skips clone size in some rows; elsewhere it reads once, few, many or a size class.

.,TRBJ1-1,TRBV11-2,CASSFRTGNTEAFF
few,TRBJ1-5,TRBV10-2,CASSESETNQPQHF
.,TRBJ1-5,TRBV19,CASSFRQGGNQPQHF
once,TRBJ2-7,TRBV6-5,CASSSRDRPDEQYF
.,TRBJ2-3,TRBV5-4,CASSWGIAGPTDTQYF
.,TRBJ1-1,TRBV7-3,CASSFGGHTEAFF
few,TRBJ2-3,TRBV7-3,CASSLDLEDTQYF
.,TRBJ2-7,TRBV9,CASSVGGGPYEQYF
few,TRBJ2-7,TRBV6-2/TRBV6-3,CASSSLYEQYF
.,TRBJ1-1,TRBV7-3,CASSLWGGNTEAFF
.,TRBJ1-5,TRBV7-8,CASSLRGQTGVNGQPQHF
.,TRBJ2-5,TRBV28,CASRPSAGKTQYF
.,TRBJ1-6,TRBV6-2/TRBV6-3,CASSYEGQSPLHF
.,TRBJ2-5,TRBV29-1,CSVEPTGEGQYF
.,TRBJ1-3,TRBV18,CASSPPGGYLGNTIYF
.,TRBJ1-2,TRBV5-4,CASSLSRGSYGYTF
once,TRBJ2-1,TRBV11-3,CASSLAMSSGGHNEQFF
.,TRBJ2-7,TRBV9,CASSTGQGIDEQYF
once,TRBJ2-5,TRBV7-2,CASSLQGAQETQYF
.,TRBJ2-3,TRBV11-2,CASSLVLRDRGTDTQYF
few,TRBJ1-5,TRBV18,CASSPDSSQPQHF
.,TRBJ2-7,TRBV25-1,CASSESSSSYEQYF
.,TRBJ2-3,TRBV7-9,CASSQAGMVTQYF
.,TRBJ2-7,TRBV11-3,CASSLDRAYEQYF
.,TRBJ1-1,TRBV2,CASTERTGGKTEAFF
medium-sized,TRBJ2-7,TRBV7-9,CASTQGSSYEQYF
.,TRBJ2-7,TRBV7-2,CASSLKAGNTYEQYF
.,TRBJ1-6,TRBV19,CASSSPGLSNSPLHF
.,TRBJ2-7,TRBV9,CASSVGQLMDEQYF
few,TRBJ1-4,TRBV12-5,CASGPGQGREKLFF
.,TRBJ2-7,TRBV21-1,CASGGQGDEQYF
.,TRBJ2-7,TRBV7-8,CASRSAGGSYEQYF
.,TRBJ2-1,TRBV7-2,CATRKLAGVEQFF
.,TRBJ1-1,TRBV11-3,CASSARGRDTEAFF
.,TRBJ2-1,TRBV7-6,CASSLEVTGYNEQFF
.,TRBJ2-5,TRBV2,CASTQGTGGQETQYF
few,TRBJ1-5,TRBV12-5,CASGLGEADNQPQHF
.,TRBJ1-1,TRBV11-3,CASSPRDRGYLNTEAFF
once,TRBJ2-5,TRBV7-2,CASSYLAGQETQYF
.,TRBJ1-4,TRBV5-4,CASSLEGRKDEKLFF